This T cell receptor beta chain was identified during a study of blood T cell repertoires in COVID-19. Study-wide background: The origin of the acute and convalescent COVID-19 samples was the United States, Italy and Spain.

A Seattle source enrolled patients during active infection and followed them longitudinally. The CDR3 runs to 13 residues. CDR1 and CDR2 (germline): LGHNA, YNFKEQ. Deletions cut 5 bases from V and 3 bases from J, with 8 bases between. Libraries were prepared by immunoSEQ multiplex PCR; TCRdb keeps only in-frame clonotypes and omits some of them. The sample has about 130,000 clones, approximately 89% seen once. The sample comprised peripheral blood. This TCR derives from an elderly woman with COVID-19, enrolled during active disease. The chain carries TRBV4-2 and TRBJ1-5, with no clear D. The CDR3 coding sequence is TGTGCCAGCAGCGTCAGTGTCAATCAGCCCCAGCATTTT. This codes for CASSVSVNQPQHF.